A single TCR beta chain is shown here with its context. Its antigen is as yet unknown. The same CDR3 can be traced to other DNA sequences in this sample. Between the trimmed V and J ends, which lost 2 bases and 2 bases, there was a span of 8 bases. The CDR3 loop spans 14 amino acids. Germline V CDR1 and CDR2: SGHTA, FQGTGA. The data stem from a study of shared clonotypes between healthy human individuals. Study-level findings and limits: Researchers sampled only blood; tissue repertoires likely differ. Relative to clonotypes present in all four donors, those not shared had lower generation probabilities.

Genomic DNA of every subset was divided equally among multiple immunoSEQ plates. TCRdb's table, derived via immunoSEQ multiplex PCR, lists solely in-frame clones and lacks some. The table shows about 2.5 million clones, with roughly 92% occurring only once. Sequenced: naive CD4+ T cells from PBMCs. As to subset: CD45RA+ positively selected. The receptor's source is a man younger than 35 in good health. Some clones in this sample may be carry-over from other donors' samples. The J gene is TRBJ2-3, the V gene TRBV7-3, with D uncertain. The CDR3 loop is CASSLGPTTDTQYF. The CDR3 DNA is TGTGCCAGCAGCTTAGGCCCGACCACAGATACGCAGTATTTT.